This TCR beta chain was recorded in a study of T cell responses to AZD1222 COVID-19 vaccine. Libraries were prepared by immunoSEQ multiplex PCR; TCRdb keeps only in-frame clonotypes and omits some of them. Of 110,000 or so clones listed, approximately 90% were seen once; the top ten hold around 7.1%. Concerning this clone itself: What it binds is unknown.

This CDR3 has 14 amino acids. The germline V gene has CDR1 SNHLY and CDR2 FYNNEI. With V trimmed by 8 bases and J by 3 bases, 4 bases remained unmatched. Overall study results and limits: Donors skewed white British and female; clonal diversity was possibly underestimated. It was only after the peak T cell response that any repertoires were sampled.

This receptor was obtained from an adult who received the AZD1222 COVID-19 vaccine. Sample: peripheral blood, taken 28 days after the second AZD1222 dose. J is TRBJ2-3 and V is TRBV2, with 11 bases that match TRBD2. The CDR3 loop is CASDLAGGTDTQYF. The DNA of the CDR3 is TGTGCCAGCGACTTAGCGGGGGGGACAGATACGCAGTATTTT.